Listed here are 23 T cell receptor beta chains from one sample, sequenced in a study of blood T cell repertoires in COVID-19. Repertoires were generated with immunoSEQ multiplex PCR, while TCRdb's copy carries only in-frame clones and drops some. Of about 78,000 clones in the sample, more than 70% were seen once. The sample was peripheral blood. These receptors came from a man aged 70 or older with active or convalescent COVID-19.

The rearrangement uses TRBV28 and TRBJ1-4; D not certain. The V end lost 5 bases, the J end lost 6 bases, and 4 bases lay between the germline ends. The germline V gene has CDR1 MDHEN and CDR2 SYDVKM. The CDR3 runs 11 residues. The CDR3 protein is CASSLYEKLFF. The CDR3 DNA follows: TGTGCCAGCAGTCTCTATGAAAAACTGTTTTTT.

The chain recombines TRBV7-9 with TRBJ2-2; 8 bases match TRBD1. The V and J ends lost 5 bases and 1 base, in that order; junction bases with no gene match: 6. The CDR3 length is 16 residues. Per germline, CDR1 SEHNR and CDR2 FQNEAQ (reference sequence). This CDR3 is CASSGRQGMNTGELFF. The CDR3 DNA reads TGTGCCAGCAGCGGCAGACAGGGGATGAACACCGGGGAGCTGTTTTTT.

The chain recombines TRBV14 with TRBJ2-3; TRBD2 matches at 8 bases. J was trimmed by 4 bases and V by 5 bases; bases with no gene match: 8. Germline V lookup: CDR1 SGHDN, CDR2 FVKESK. The CDR3 totals 15 residues. CDR3 DNA sequence: TGTGCCAGCAGCGCAGACAGCGGGAGTGCAGATACGCAGTATTTT. Protein product: CASSADSGSADTQYF.

In regard to this clone: Germline is not matched at one junction end, which may reflect a read error. This chain links TRBV13 with TRBJ1-3; D is uncertain. Looked up from germline, CDR1 is PRHDT and CDR2 is FYEKMQ (reference sequence). The CDR3 is 15 amino acids. CDR3 nucleotide sequence: TGTGCCAGCAGATTAGGGAGGCCCTCTGGAAACACCATATATTTT. Protein sequence: CASRLGRPSGNTIYF.

The genes are TRBV19 and TRBJ1-4; no reliable D call. Germline assignment: CDR1 LNHDA and CDR2 SQIVND (reference sequence). The CDR3 is 13 residues long. Trimming removed 4 bases at V and 7 bases at J, with 10 bases between. The CDR3 sequence is CASSRAPGEKLFF. As DNA, the CDR3 is TGTGCCAGTAGTAGAGCCCCGGGTGAAAAACTGTTTTTT. Combining the CDR3 with reference TRBV19 and TRBJ1-4 gives the whole variable domain DGGITQSPKYLFRKEGQNVTLSCEQNLNHDAMYWYRQDPGQGLRLIYYSQIVNDFQKGDIAEGYSVSREKKESFPLTVTSAQKNPTAFYLCASSRAPGEKLFFGSGTQLSVL.

V and J are TRBV18 and TRBJ1-5; D gene ambiguous. Germline V gene sequence: CDR1 KGHSH, CDR2 LQKENI. The CDR3 sequence is 13 residues long. V was cut by 1 base and J by 3 bases, with 4 bases left in between. CDR3 amino acids: CASSPLANQPQHF. Written as DNA, the CDR3 is TGTGCCAGCTCACCACTAGCCAATCAGCCCCAGCATTTT. Full variable domain (remainder filled in from reference TRBV18 and TRBJ1-5): NAGVMQNPRHLVRRRGQEARLRCSPMKGHSHVYWYRQLPEEGLKFMVYLQKENIIDESGMPKERFSAEFPKEGPSILRIQQVVRGDSAAYFCASSPLANQPQHFGDGTRLSIL.

The chain is built from TRBV29-1 and TRBJ2-7; a possible D gene is TRBD1 (6 bases). Germline V gene lookup returns CDR1 SQVTM and CDR2 ANQGSEA. The CDR3 contains 15 residues. Deletions cut 8 bases from V and 7 bases from J, with 27 bases between. Here the CDR3 reads CSPRLAGDTLGEQYF. For the CDR3, the DNA is TGCAGCCCTCGTTTGGCAGGGGACACCCTTGGTGAGCAGTACTTC.

This rearrangement joins TRBV2 to TRBJ2-1, with TRBD2 matching over 8 bases. Germline V gives CDR1 SNHLY, CDR2 FYNNEI. Unmatched junction bases numbered 3, after V lost 8 bases and J lost 6 bases. CDR3 size: 12 residues. CDR3 nucleotide sequence: TGTGCCAGCGGCGGGGGGCGCAATGAGCAGTTCTTC. Its translation is CASGGGRNEQFF.

This chain uses TRBV5-1 with TRBJ2-6, with TRBD1 as a possible D gene (5 bases). V shed 5 bases and J shed 1 base, with 10 bases lying between them. This CDR3 is built from 15 residues. Germline lookup yields CDR1 SGHRS and CDR2 YFSETQ. Here the CDR3 DNA reads TGCGCCAGCAGGTCAGACAGTTCTGGGGCCAACGTCCTGACTTTC. It is translated as CASRSDSSGANVLTF.

V usage is TRBV6-2 or TRBV6-3 and J usage is TRBJ2-5; 8 bases agree with TRBD2. The trim removed 3 bases at V and 5 bases at J, leaving 8 bases unmatched. This CDR3 is built from 15 residues. The germline V gene encodes CDR1 MNHEY and CDR2 SVGEGT. CDR3 sequence (DNA): TGTGCCAGCAGTTATGTTCCTAGCGGGCGGGAGACCCAGTACTTC. It specifies CASSYVPSGRETQYF.

V gene TRBV5-1 combines with J gene TRBJ2-6; D unclear. The germline V gene encodes CDR1 SGHRS and CDR2 YFSETQ. CDR3 size: 17 residues. V was cut by 3 bases and J by 0 bases, with 13 bases left in between. The CDR3 sequence is CASSYVQSSSGANVLTF. DNA for the CDR3: TGCGCCAGCAGCTATGTGCAATCCAGCTCTGGGGCCAACGTCCTGACTTTC.

The CDR3 bases are TGTGCCAGCAAAAGGGAGGTCGCCAAAAACATTCAGTACTTC. Its protein product is CASKREVAKNIQYF. The rearrangement uses TRBV6-5 and TRBJ2-4, with D possibly TRBD2 on 6 matching bases. The germline V gene encodes CDR1 MNHEY and CDR2 SVGAGI. The V gene lost 7 bases and the J gene lost 1 base, with 11 bases spanning the gap. The CDR3 is 14 amino acids.

The chain carries TRBV7-2 and TRBJ2-4, with 10 bases aligning to TRBD2. The length of the CDR3 is 18 residues. Losses at the gene ends were 2 bases for V and 6 bases for J; bases not matched to a gene: 13. CDR1 SGHTA and CDR2 FQGNSA come from the germline V gene. CDR3 in amino acids: CASSLRASGSPRGNIQYF. The CDR3 DNA sequence: TGTGCCAGCAGCTTAAGGGCTAGCGGGAGCCCCAGGGGAAACATTCAGTACTTC.

This rearrangement joins TRBV6-1 to TRBJ2-7, with TRBD2 identical over 13 bases. Germline V lookup: CDR1 MNHNS, CDR2 SASEGT. The trim removed 3 bases at V and 3 bases at J, leaving 2 bases unmatched. CDR3 size: 15 residues. The CDR3 nucleotides are TGTGCCAGCAGTGATCGGACTAGCGGGAGCTACGAGCAGTACTTC. Its translation is CASSDRTSGSYEQYF.

The chain employs TRBV5-1 and TRBJ1-4; D is unresolved. The ends were cut back, 4 bases at V and 0 bases at J, with 7 bases in the middle. The CDR3 runs to 14 residues. The germline V gene encodes CDR1 SGHRS and CDR2 YFSETQ. CDR3 loop: CASSNSATNEKLFF. The CDR3 nucleotides are TGCGCCAGCAGCAACAGTGCAACTAATGAAAAACTGTTTTTT.

V gene TRBV28 combines with J gene TRBJ2-7; 11 nucleotides line up with TRBD1. CDR3 length: 14 amino acids. Trimming cost V 6 bases and J 1 base; bases outside gene matches: 2. The germline CDR1 and CDR2 sequences are MDHEN and SYDVKM. The CDR3 DNA is TGTGCCAGCAGAGGGACAGGGGGATCCTACGAGCAGTACTTC. Its protein is CASRGTGGSYEQYF.

The V gene is TRBV7-9, the J gene TRBJ2-2; 9 nucleotides agree with TRBD2. This CDR3 has 14 residues. Losses at the gene ends were 5 bases for V and 6 bases for J; bases not matched to a gene: 4. The germline V gene encodes CDR1 SEHNR and CDR2 FQNEAQ (reference sequence). The CDR3 DNA follows: TGTGCCAGCAGCCCTAGCGGGGTGGCCGGGGAGCTGTTTTTT. It is translated as CASSPSGVAGELFF.

Written as DNA, the CDR3 is TGTGCCAGCAGCTTAGTGGGACAGGGTACTTCACCCCTCCACTTT. Translation gives CASSLVGQGTSPLHF. The chain couples TRBV11-2 to TRBJ1-6, with TRBD1 identical over 9 bases. Germline V CDR1 and CDR2: SGHAT, FQNNGV. The CDR3 runs 15 residues. J lost 9 bases, V lost 1 base, and 4 bases had no gene match.

V usage is TRBV7-3 and J usage is TRBJ2-6; D unresolved. CDR1 is SGHTA, CDR2 FQGTGA, per germline. The CDR3 length is 18 residues. The V end was cut by 0 bases, the J end by 2 bases, with 14 bases between. CDR3 in amino acids: CASSLTPPGRTGANVLTF. The CDR3 nucleotides read TGTGCCAGCAGCTTAACGCCTCCCGGCAGGACTGGGGCCAACGTCCTGACTTTC.

V is TRBV27 and J is TRBJ2-5; 8 nucleotides line up with TRBD1. Germline V gene data show CDR1 as MNHEY and CDR2 as SMNVEV (reference sequence). The CDR3 is 13 amino acids. J was trimmed by 5 bases and V by 6 bases; bases with no gene match: 5. CDR3 nucleotides: TGTGCCAGCAGACACCGGACAGGGGAGACCCAGTACTTC. Protein sequence: CASRHRTGETQYF.

This chain links TRBV29-1 with TRBJ1-4; no clear D. This CDR3 region has 13 residues. Germline loops: CDR1 SQVTM, CDR2 ANQGSEA. Trimming removed 6 bases at V and 3 bases at J, with 11 bases between. The CDR3, as DNA: TGCAGCGTGGCCGGGAACTCTAATGAAAAACTGTTTTTT. Its protein is CSVAGNSNEKLFF.

The chain links TRBV2 to TRBJ2-7; 8 bases agree with TRBD1. Per germline, CDR1 SNHLY and CDR2 FYNNEI. Trimming took 8 bases from V and 10 from J; bases not matched to a gene: 4. The CDR3 spans 10 residues. The CDR3 protein is CASRTGLQYF. CDR3 sequence (DNA): TGTGCCAGCCGGACAGGGCTCCAGTACTTC.

This rearrangement joins TRBV3-1 (or the pseudogene TRBV3-2) to TRBJ2-4; D is uncertain. The ends were cut back, 2 bases at V and 9 bases at J, with 14 bases in the middle. The CDR3 has 14 residues. Looked up from germline, CDR1 is LGHDT and CDR2 is YNNKEL (reference sequence). The CDR3 reads CASSQSTSESIQYF. CDR3 DNA: TGTGCCAGCAGCCAAAGTACTTCTGAGAGCATTCAGTACTTC.